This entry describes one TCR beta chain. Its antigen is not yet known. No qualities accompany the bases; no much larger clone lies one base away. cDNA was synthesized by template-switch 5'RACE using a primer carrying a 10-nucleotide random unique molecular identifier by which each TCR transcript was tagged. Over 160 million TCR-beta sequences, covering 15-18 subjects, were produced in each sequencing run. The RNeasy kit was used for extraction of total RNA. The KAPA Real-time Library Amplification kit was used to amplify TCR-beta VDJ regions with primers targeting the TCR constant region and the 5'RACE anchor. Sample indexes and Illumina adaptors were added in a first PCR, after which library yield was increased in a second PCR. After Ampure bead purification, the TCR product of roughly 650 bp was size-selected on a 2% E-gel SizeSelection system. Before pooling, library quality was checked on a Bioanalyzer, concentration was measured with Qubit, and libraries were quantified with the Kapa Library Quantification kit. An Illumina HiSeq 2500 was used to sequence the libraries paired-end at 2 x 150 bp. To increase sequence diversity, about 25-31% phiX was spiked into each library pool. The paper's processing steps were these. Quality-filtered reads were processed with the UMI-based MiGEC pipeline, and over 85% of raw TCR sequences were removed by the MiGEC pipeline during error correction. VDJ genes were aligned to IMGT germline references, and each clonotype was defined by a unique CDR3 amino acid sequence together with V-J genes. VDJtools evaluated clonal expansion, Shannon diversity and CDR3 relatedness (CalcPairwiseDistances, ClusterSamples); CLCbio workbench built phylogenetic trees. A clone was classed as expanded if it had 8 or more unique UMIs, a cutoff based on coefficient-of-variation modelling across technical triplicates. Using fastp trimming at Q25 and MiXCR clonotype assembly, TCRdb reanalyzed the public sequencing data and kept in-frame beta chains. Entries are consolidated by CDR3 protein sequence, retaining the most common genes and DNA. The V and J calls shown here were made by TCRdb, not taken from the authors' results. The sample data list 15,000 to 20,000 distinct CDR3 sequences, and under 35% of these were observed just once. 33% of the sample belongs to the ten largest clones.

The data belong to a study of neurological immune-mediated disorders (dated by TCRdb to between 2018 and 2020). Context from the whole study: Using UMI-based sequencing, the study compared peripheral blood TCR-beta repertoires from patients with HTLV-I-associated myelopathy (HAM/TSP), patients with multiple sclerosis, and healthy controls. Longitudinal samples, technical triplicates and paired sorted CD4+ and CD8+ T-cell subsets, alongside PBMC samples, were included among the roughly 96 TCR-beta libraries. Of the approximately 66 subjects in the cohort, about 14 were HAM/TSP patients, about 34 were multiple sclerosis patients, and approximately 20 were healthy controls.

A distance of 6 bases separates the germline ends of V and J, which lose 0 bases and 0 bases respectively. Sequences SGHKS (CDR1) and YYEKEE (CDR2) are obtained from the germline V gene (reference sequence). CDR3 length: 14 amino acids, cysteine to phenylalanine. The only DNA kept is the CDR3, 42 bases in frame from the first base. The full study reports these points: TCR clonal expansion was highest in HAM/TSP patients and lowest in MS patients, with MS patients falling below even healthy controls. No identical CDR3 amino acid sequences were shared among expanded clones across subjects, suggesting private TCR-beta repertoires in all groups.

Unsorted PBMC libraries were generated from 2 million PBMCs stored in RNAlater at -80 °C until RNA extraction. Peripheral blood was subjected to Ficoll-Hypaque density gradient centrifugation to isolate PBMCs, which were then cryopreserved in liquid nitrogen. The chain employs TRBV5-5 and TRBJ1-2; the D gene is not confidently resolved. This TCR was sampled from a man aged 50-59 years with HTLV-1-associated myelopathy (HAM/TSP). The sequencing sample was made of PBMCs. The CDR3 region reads CASSLAHSNYGYTF. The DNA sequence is TGTGCCAGCAGCTTGGCCCATTCTAACTATGGCTACACCTTC.